The clone carrying this TCR beta chain was found a few times. The antigen is undetermined. This sample was included in a study of T-cell memory formation after mild COVID-19. Study results and limitations: Contracting CD8+ clones were enriched in EMRA, CD4+ mainly in CM and EM.

TCR alpha and TCR beta cDNA libraries carrying sample barcodes and UMIs were produced by 5'RACE using constant-segment primers. Using its own MiXCR run on the 5' RACE reads, TCRdb lists one record per CDR3 protein. The sample carries hundreds of thousands of distinct CDR3 sequences, approximately 27% recorded once. The receptor was derived from an adult woman who had mild COVID-19 (a few samples of this study predate the infection). Cell type and time point are not known. Sequencing input: PBMCs or a T cell subset sorted from them (not recorded which).

The CDR3 sequence is CASSPPGARGNQPQHF. CDR3 DNA: TGTGCCAGCAGTCCTCCGGGGGCTCGGGGCAATCAGCCCCAGCATTTT. The rearrangement uses TRBV12-3 or TRBV12-4 and TRBJ1-5, with a weak D call TRBD1 (6 bases). The CDR3 extends over 16 amino acids. Trimming shortened V by 5 bases and J by 2 bases, and 16 bases separated the two germline ends.